This T cell receptor beta chain was recorded in a study of breast tumors, draining lymph nodes, adjacent tissues. Study results and caveats: The data were judged consistent with most tumor T cells coming from lymph node and expanding in tumor.

MiXCR, run by TCRdb on the multiplex PCR reads, gives a single entry per CDR3 protein. Of about 200,000 distinct CDR3 sequences listed, 30% to 40% are singletons. Breast cancer patients provided tissue from their axillary draining lymph nodes. The CDR3 consists of 13 residues. V was cut by 0 bases and J by 5 bases, with 9 bases left in between. Germline CDR1 and CDR2: DFQATT and SNEGSKA (reference sequence). This clonotype has a handful of counts. Its antigen is as yet unknown. A read error may be the cause here, since a much bigger clone is one base away. The material sequenced was axillary lymph node tissue. The source is a female donor with breast cancer. Some clones in this sample may be carry-over from other donors' samples. The chain carries TRBV20-1 and TRBJ2-3; D remains unclear. In DNA form, the CDR3 reads TGCAGTGCTAGAGAGGGCGCGAGAGATACGCAGTATTTT. Its translation: CSAREGARDTQYF.